This T cell receptor beta chain was profiled in a study of T cells in women clearing cervical HPV infection. Looking at the study overall: Case blood was drawn a median approximately 21 weeks after lesion detection.

Notes on this clone: Its target is not known. The read comes to an end 3 residues before the CDR3 does, leaving the germline J gene to fill in the end.

Findings and limits, study-wide: Associations may precede or follow infection; HPV-specific or memory T cells were not isolated. TRBV6-7 relative abundance averaged about 0.1% in cases and under 0.2% in controls.

V lost 6 bases, J lost 2 bases, and 14 bases lay in between. Germline values: CDR1 SEHNR, CDR2 FQNEAQ (reference sequence). CDR3 length: 14 residues. Genomic DNA, averaging roughly 1,200 ng per sample, yielded TCR beta CDR3 via immunoSEQ. The method was immunoSEQ multiplex PCR; TCRdb's version includes in-frame clones alone and lacks a portion of them. Recorded for this sample: under 50,000 clones. This chain links TRBV7-9 with TRBJ2-7, with D possibly matching TRBD1 (5 bases). The sequencing input was blood buffy coat. The source of this sequence is a woman between 18 and 70 years old with a cervical HPV16 infection that either progressed to CIN3+ or cleared (not recorded which). The CDR3 spells CASRATDSAYEQYF. Incomplete CDR3 DNA: TGTGCCAGCAGGGCGACAGATTCTGCCTACGAG.